Given below is one T cell receptor (beta chain) in context. CDR3 length: 13 residues. Trimming took 5 bases from V and 6 from J, leaving 11 bases between them. Looked up from germline, CDR1 is SGHVS and CDR2 is FNYEAQ. The sample originates from a study of shared clonotypes between healthy human individuals. The repertoire was sequenced with immunoSEQ multiplex PCR; TCRdb's copy has only in-frame clones and lacks some. Seen here are about 2.3 million clones, about 92% observed once, and the top ten hold about 0.39%. V usage is TRBV7-6 and J usage is TRBJ1-5, with a tentative D call TRBD1 (5 bases). This TCR was sampled from a man between 18 and 35 years old in good health. Some clones in this sample may be carry-over from other donors' samples. Material: naive CD4+ T cells from PBMCs. As for subset: CD45RA+ positively selected. CDR3 in amino acids: CASSHTGVQPQHF. Here the CDR3 DNA reads TGTGCCAGCAGCCACACAGGAGTTCAGCCCCAGCATTTT.